Listed below are T cell receptor beta chains from one sample, sequenced in a study of blood T cells in healthy people across ages. TCRdb itself ran the 5' RACE reads through MiXCR, one entry per CDR3 protein. The sample carries some 1.5 million distinct CDR3 sequences, roughly 30% recorded once. The sequenced sample consisted of blood. The source is a woman under 40 in good health. CDR3s include the opening cysteine and the closing phenylalanine or tryptophan. The order of the fields is D gene, J gene, V gene, clone size, CDR3 DNA, CDR3 protein. D genes are given only for firm matches. Expanded clones get a size class; other rows say once, few or many, or leave the size out.

.	TRBJ2-3	TRBV30	few	TGTGCCTGGAGTGCACCGGACGGGCCCACGCAGTATTTT	CAWSAPDGPTQYF
TRBD1	TRBJ2-7	TRBV10-3	many	TGTGCCATCAGTGACCCGCTGAGGGACAGGGGAAGCGAGCAGTACTTC	CAISDPLRDRGSEQYF
.	TRBJ1-5	TRBV4-1	few	TGCGCCAGCAGCCAAGATGGAGCAACTAGCAATCAGCCCCAGCATTTT	CASSQDGATSNQPQHF
TRBD1	TRBJ2-1	TRBV5-1	few	TGCGCCAGCAGCTCCAGGACAGGGATAGATGAGCAGTTCTTC	CASSSRTGIDEQFF
TRBD2	TRBJ2-5	TRBV20-1	.	TGCAGTGCTCCCCCCCAAAGGGCGGGGGGGGAGACCCAGTACTTC	CSAPPQRAGGETQYF
.	TRBJ1-3	TRBV12-3/TRBV12-4	many	TGTGCCAGCAGGGGGACTAGGACGGGAAACACCATATATTTT	CASRGTRTGNTIYF
TRBD2	TRBJ2-3	TRBV20-1	few	TGCAGTGCTGAGGTTCCCCTAGCGGGAGAAGATACGCAGTATTTT	CSAEVPLAGEDTQYF
TRBD2	TRBJ2-5	TRBV29-1	few	TGCAGCGTTGAACCGACGGGGGGGACCCAGTACTTC	CSVEPTGGTQYF
.	TRBJ2-7	TRBV7-9	few	TGTGCCAGTACCATCAGCGGGTACAATGAGCAGTACTTC	CASTISGYNEQYF
TRBD1	TRBJ2-4	TRBV5-5	.	TGTGCCAGCAGCTTGGCCACAGGGGCAGAAAACATTCAGTACTTC	CASSLATGAENIQYF
.	TRBJ2-2	TRBV4-2	once	TGTGCCAGCAGCCAAGGTTGGCGGGAGCTGTTTTTT	CASSQGWRELFF
.	TRBJ1-3	TRBV20-1	few	TGCAGTGCTATTCGGTCTTCTGGAAACACCATATATTTT	CSAIRSSGNTIYF
.	TRBJ2-2	TRBV7-8	few	TGTGCCAGCAGCTCGGCCGATGGAGGGGAGCTGTTTTTT	CASSSADGGELFF
TRBD2	TRBJ2-3	TRBV7-8	few	TGTGCCAGCAGCTTACTGGCGGGAGGGTTCGGTGGGACAGATACGCAGTATTTT	CASSLLAGGFGGTDTQYF
TRBD1	TRBJ2-7	TRBV29-1	many	TGCAGCGTTGTAGTTATGGGGACAGGGGCCTACGAGCAGTACTTC	CSVVVMGTGAYEQYF
TRBD1	TRBJ1-5	TRBV3-1	.	TGTGCCAGCAGCCAAGGACAGGGCGACAATCAGCCCCAGCATTTT	CASSQGQGDNQPQHF
.	TRBJ2-3	TRBV7-9	.	TGTGCCAGCAGCTTCGGGGAATGGGAGGCAGATACGCAGTATTTT	CASSFGEWEADTQYF
.	TRBJ2-6	TRBV29-1	many	TGCAGCGCCTGGGCGGGGATTGGGGCCAACGTCCTGACTTTC	CSAWAGIGANVLTF
TRBD1	TRBJ2-3	TRBV2	once	TGTGCCAGCGTGGCCGGGACAGGTGACCGCACAGATACGCAGTATTTT	CASVAGTGDRTDTQYF
TRBD2	TRBJ2-1	TRBV5-1	many	TGCGCCAGCAGCACAACTAGCGGGGGGGACGATGAGCAGTTCTTC	CASSTTSGGDDEQFF
TRBD1	TRBJ2-1	TRBV14	many	TGTGCCAGCAGCCCCCGGACAGGCCCTTACAATGAGCAGTTCTTC	CASSPRTGPYNEQFF
.	TRBJ2-5	TRBV25-1	few	TGTGCCAGCAGTCGGGCTAGCGCGGAGACCCAGTACTTC	CASSRASAETQYF
.	TRBJ2-5	TRBV28	once	TGTGCCAGCAGTTTTGTCAGCGTTGGGGAGACCCAGTACTTC	CASSFVSVGETQYF
TRBD1	TRBJ1-2	TRBV2	many	TGTGCCAGCAGTGAGGCTCCGGGACAGAGATATGGCTACACCTTC	CASSEAPGQRYGYTF
.	TRBJ1-4	TRBV20-1	.	TGCAGTGCTAGAGGGGAAGGGGAAAAACTGTTTTTT	CSARGEGEKLFF
.	TRBJ2-7	TRBV20-1	many	TGCAGTGCTAGGTGGGACACAACCTACGAGCAGTACTTC	CSARWDTTYEQYF
TRBD1	TRBJ1-1	TRBV12-3/TRBV12-4	few	TGTGCCAGCAGTACGACAGGGGAGCACACTGAAGCTTTCTTT	CASSTTGEHTEAFF
.	TRBJ2-1	TRBV20-1	.	TGCAGTGCTAGTACCCCAGGTCCTAATGAGCAGTTCTTC	CSASTPGPNEQFF
TRBD2	TRBJ2-5	TRBV20-1	many	TGCAGTGCGGGTCGACTAGCGGGAGGGGTGTACCAAGAGACCCAGTACTTC	CSAGRLAGGVYQETQYF
.	TRBJ2-7	TRBV21-1	few	TGTGCCAGCAGCGGGGCGGGAGGACACTACGAGCAGTACTTC	CASSGAGGHYEQYF
TRBD1	TRBJ2-7	TRBV6-5	few	TGTGCCAGCAGCGGCCCGGGACAGGGTGCCTACGAGCAGTACTTC	CASSGPGQGAYEQYF
TRBD2	TRBJ2-3	TRBV20-1	.	TGCAGTGTTTTACTAGCGGCTCAGGGGACAGATACGCAGTATTTT	CSVLLAAQGTDTQYF
.	TRBJ2-1	TRBV7-3	many	TGTGCCAGCACCCCCCTACCTCGGTATGAGCAGTTCTTC	CASTPLPRYEQFF
TRBD1	TRBJ1-2	TRBV5-1	few	TGCGCCAGCAGCTATTCGACAGGGTCGGCGTCTGGCTACACCTTC	CASSYSTGSASGYTF
.	TRBJ1-5	TRBV7-2	few	TGTGCCAGTGGGCAGGGGCAGGGTCAGCCCCAGCATTTT	CASGQGQGQPQHF
TRBD2	TRBJ2-7	TRBV3-1	.	TGTGCCAGCAGCCCCATGACTAGCGGGGGGAAGTACGAGCAGTACTTC	CASSPMTSGGKYEQYF
TRBD1	TRBJ2-2	TRBV6-6	many	TGTGCCAGCAGTTTCGGACAGGGGTCCACCGGGGAGCTGTTTTTT	CASSFGQGSTGELFF
.	TRBJ1-2	TRBV7-2	few	TGTGCCAGCAGCTTAGGGGACCGTGTATCGGGCTACACCTTC	CASSLGDRVSGYTF
.	TRBJ1-5	TRBV28	.	TGTGCCAGCAGTAGCCCGCGGGGGTTAACTCAGCCCCAGCATTTT	CASSSPRGLTQPQHF
TRBD2	TRBJ2-1	TRBV20-1	.	TGCAGTGCTATGAAAAATCTAGCGGGGGGGTACTACAATGAGCAGTTCTTC	CSAMKNLAGGYYNEQFF